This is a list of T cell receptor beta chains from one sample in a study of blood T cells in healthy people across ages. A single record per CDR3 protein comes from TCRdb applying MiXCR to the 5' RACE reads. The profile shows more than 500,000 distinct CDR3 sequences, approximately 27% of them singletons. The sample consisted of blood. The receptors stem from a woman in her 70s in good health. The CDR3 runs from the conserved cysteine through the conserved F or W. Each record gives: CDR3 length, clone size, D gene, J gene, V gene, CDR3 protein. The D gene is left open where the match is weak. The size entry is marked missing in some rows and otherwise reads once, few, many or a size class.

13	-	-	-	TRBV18	CASSPQRGYEQYF
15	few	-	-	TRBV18	CASSSGRGDMNEQYF
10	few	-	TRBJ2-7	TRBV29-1	CSVGQEEQYF
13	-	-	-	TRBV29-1	CSVEGQGYNEQYF
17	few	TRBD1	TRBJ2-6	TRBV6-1	CASSKGTGGSGANVLTF
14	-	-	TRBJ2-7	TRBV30	CAWSEGLGSYEQYF
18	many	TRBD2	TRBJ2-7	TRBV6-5	CASSYGVAGGVSVYEQYF
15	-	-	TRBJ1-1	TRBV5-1	CASSLAVGSGLGAFF
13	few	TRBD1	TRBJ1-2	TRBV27	CASSPWDSYGYTF
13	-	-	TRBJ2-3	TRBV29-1	CSVASGRSDTQYF
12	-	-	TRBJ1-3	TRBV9	CASRGTGNTIYF
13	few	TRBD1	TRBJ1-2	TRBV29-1	CSVHPGQGYGYTF
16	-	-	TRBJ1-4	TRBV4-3	CASSQLAVRTNEKLFF
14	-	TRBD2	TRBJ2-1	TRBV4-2	CASSPPRGGNEQFF
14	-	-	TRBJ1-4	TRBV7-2	CASSLKGLNEKLFF
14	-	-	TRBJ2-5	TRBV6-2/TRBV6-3	CASRTQGSGETQYF
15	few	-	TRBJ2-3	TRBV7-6	CASSPTGFGTDTQYF
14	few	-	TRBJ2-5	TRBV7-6	CASSPLGSVETQYF
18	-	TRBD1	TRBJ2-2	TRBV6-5	CASSYSRPGGLDTGELFF
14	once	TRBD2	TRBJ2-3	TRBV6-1	CASSVLAGGDTQYF
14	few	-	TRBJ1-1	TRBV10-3	CAITNSGEGTEAFF
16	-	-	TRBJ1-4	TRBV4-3	CASSPRQGSDYEKLFF
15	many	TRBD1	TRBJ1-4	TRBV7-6	CASSQGAATNEKLFF
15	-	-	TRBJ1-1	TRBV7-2	CASSPLEENGREAFF
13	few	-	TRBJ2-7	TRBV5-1	CASGLSGFSEQYF
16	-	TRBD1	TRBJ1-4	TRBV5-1	CASSLQGTGRNEKLFF
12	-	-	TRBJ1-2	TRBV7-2	CASSFLSYGYTF
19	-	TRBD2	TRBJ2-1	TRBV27	CASSLFTTYSGGSHNEQFF
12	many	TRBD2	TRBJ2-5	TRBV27	CASKRGMETQYF
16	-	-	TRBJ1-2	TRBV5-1	CASKPSGTRNNYGYTF
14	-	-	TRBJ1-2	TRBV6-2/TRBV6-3	CASRLTPSEWGYTF
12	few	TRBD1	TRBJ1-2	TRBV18	CASNTGDYGYTF
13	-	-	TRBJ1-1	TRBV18	CASSAGTDTEAFF
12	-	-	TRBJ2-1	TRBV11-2	CASSPVGNEQFF
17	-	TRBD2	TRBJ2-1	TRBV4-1	CASSQDSTSGVRNEQFF
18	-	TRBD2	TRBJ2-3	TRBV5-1	CASSLSSPLAGNTDAQYF
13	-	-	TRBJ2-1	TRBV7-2	CASSGGPYNEQFF
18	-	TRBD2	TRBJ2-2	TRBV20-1	CSARDPGRGGSSTGELFF
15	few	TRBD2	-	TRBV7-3	CASSFELAGNNEQFF
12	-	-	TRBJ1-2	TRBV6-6	CASARDVDGYTF
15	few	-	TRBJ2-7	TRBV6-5	CASSYSGRRNYEQYF
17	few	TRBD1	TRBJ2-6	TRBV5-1	CASSLGQGFSGANVLTF
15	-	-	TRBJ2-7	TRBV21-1	CASSKGRGTLYEQYF
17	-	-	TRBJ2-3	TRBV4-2	CASSQDSSGSVSDTQYF
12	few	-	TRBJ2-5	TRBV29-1	CSAMSGEETQYF